This TCR beta chain is drawn from a study of cytomegalovirus exposure and HLA in healthy donors. This clone was picked up one time. TCRdb keeps only in-frame clones here, not all; method: immunoSEQ multiplex PCR. The data contain some 130,000 clones, approximately 84% of them singletons. The sequenced sample consisted of PBMCs. The source of this sequence is a woman aged 25 to 39 in good health and CMV-seronegative.

This CDR3 is CSVVGVSGGYEQYF. Written as DNA, the CDR3 is TGCAGCGTTGTCGGAGTATCAGGGGGCTACGAGCAGTACTTC. V gene TRBV29-1 combines with J gene TRBJ2-7, with 7 bases that match TRBD1. Germline lookup yields CDR1 SQVTM and CDR2 ANQGSEA. V gave up 4 bases and J gave up 3 bases; unmatched junction bases: 9. CDR3 length equals 14 residues.